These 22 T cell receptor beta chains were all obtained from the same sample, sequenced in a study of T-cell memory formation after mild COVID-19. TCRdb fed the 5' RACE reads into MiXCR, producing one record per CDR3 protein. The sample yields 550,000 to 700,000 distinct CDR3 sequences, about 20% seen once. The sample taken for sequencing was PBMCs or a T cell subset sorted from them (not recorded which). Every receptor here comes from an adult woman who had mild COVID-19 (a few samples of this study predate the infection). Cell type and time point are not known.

The CDR3 bases are TGTGCCAGCAGCAGGGACAGGGGGGACCAAGAGACCCAGTACTTC. It encodes CASSRDRGDQETQYF. J is TRBJ2-5 and V is TRBV13; 11 nucleotides line up with TRBD1. The CDR3 is 15 amino acids. V dropped 5 bases and J dropped 0; count of bases not matched to a gene: 2. Germline-derived CDR1 and CDR2 are PRHDT and FYEKMQ (reference sequence). The full variable domain, completed using reference TRBV13 and TRBJ2-5, is AAGVIQSPRHLIKEKRETATLKCYPIPRHDTVYWYQQGPGQDPQFLISFYEKMQSDKGSIPDRFSAQQFSDYHSELNMSSLELGDSALYFCASSRDRGDQETQYFGPGTRLLVL.

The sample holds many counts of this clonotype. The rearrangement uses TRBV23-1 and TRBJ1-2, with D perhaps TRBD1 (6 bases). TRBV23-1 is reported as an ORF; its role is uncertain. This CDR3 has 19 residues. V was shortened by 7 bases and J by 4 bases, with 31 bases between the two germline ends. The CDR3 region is CASTAVGVEDSFPSYGYTF. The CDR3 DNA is TGCGCCAGCACCGCGGTGGGCGTCGAGGACAGTTTTCCCAGCTATGGCTACACCTTC.

In DNA form, the CDR3 reads TGTGCCAGCAGTGATGGAGGGGCTATAGGCAATCAGCCCCAGCATTTT. This encodes CASSDGGAIGNQPQHF. The chain couples TRBV2 to TRBJ1-5; D might be TRBD1 (5 bases). Trimming stripped 3 bases from V and 2 bases from J, with 14 bases between. CDR1 is SNHLY, CDR2 FYNNEI, per germline. This CDR3 is 16 amino acids long.

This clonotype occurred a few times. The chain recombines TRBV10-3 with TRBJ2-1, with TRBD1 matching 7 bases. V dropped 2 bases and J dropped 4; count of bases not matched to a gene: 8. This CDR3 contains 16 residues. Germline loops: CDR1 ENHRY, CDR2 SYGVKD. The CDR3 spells CAISEDLGQIYNEQFF. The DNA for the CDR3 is TGTGCCATCAGTGAGGATTTGGGACAGATATACAATGAGCAGTTCTTC.

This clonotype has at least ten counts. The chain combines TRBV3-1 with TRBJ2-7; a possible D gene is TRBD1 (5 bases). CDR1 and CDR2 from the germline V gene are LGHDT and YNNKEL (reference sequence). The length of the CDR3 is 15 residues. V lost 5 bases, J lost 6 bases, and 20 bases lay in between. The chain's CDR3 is CASSGWGTLMGEQYF. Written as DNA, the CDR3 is TGTGCCAGCAGCGGTTGGGGCACCCTGATGGGCGAGCAGTACTTC.

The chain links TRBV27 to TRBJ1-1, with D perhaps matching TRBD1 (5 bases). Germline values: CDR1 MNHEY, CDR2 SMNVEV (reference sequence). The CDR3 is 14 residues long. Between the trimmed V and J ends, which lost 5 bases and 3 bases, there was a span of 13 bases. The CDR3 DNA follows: TGTGCCAGCAGTGAAAAGGGACGATACACTGAAGCTTTCTTT. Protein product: CASSEKGRYTEAFF.

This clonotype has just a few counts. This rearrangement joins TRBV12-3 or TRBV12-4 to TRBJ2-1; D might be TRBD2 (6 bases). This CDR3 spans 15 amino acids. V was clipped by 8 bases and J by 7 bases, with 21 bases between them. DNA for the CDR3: TGTGCCAGCTCATGGGCGGGACTTAACGCTAATGAGCAGTTCTTC. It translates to CASSWAGLNANEQFF.

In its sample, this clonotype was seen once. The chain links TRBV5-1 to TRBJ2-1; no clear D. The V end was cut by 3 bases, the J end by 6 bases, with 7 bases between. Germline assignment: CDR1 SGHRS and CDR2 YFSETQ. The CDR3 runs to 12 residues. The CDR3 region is CASSYQSNEQFF. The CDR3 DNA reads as TGCGCCAGCAGCTACCAAAGCAATGAGCAGTTCTTC.

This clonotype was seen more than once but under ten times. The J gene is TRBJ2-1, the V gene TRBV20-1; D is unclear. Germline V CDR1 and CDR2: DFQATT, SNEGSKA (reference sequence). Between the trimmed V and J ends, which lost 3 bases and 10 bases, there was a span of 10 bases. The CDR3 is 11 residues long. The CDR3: CSASFGGEQFF. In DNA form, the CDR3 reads TGCAGTGCTAGTTTCGGCGGCGAGCAGTTCTTC.

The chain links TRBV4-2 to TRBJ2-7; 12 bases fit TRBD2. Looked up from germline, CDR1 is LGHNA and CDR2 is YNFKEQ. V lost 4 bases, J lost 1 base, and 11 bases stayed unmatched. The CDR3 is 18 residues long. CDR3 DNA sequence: TGTGCCAGCAGCCTAGTTTTCGGACTAGCGGGAACTTCCTACGAGCAGTACTTC. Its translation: CASSLVFGLAGTSYEQYF.

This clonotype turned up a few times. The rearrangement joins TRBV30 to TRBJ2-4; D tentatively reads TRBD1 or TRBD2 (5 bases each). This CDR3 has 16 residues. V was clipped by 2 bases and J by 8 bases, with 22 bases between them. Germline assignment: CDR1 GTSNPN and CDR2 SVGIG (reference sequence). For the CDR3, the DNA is TGTGCCTGGAGTCCCCCGGGACCGCTACTTGGGGACATTCAGTACTTC. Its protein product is CAWSPPGPLLGDIQYF.

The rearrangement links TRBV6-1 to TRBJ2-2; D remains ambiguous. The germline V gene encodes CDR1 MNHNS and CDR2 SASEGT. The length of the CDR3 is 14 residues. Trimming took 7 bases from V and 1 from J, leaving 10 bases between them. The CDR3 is CASKGKRNTGELFF. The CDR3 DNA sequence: TGTGCCAGCAAGGGTAAACGGAACACCGGGGAGCTGTTTTTT.

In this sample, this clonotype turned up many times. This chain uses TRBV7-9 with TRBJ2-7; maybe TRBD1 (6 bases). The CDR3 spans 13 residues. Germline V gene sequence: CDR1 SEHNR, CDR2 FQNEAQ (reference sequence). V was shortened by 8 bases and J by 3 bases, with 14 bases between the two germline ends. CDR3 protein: CASSLARGYEQYF. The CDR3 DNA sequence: TGTGCCAGCTCACTGGCCAGGGGCTACGAGCAGTACTTC.

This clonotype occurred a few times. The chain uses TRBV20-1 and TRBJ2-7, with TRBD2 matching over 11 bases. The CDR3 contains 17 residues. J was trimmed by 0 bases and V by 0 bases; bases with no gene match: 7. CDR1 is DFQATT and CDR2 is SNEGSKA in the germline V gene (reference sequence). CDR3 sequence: CSARETSGKTSSYEQYF. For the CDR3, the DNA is TGCAGTGCTAGAGAGACTAGCGGGAAAACAAGCTCCTACGAGCAGTACTTC.

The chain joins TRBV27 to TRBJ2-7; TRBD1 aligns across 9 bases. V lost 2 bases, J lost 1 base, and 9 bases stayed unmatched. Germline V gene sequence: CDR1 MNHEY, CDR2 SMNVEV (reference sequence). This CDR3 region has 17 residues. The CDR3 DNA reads TGTGCCAGCAGTTTAGGGACAGGGCTTGGAGCGTCCTACGAGCAGTACTTC. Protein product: CASSLGTGLGASYEQYF.

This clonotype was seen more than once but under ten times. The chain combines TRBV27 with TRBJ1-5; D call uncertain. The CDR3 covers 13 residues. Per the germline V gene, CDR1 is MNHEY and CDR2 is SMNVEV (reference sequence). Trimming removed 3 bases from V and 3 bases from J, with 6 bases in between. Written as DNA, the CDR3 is TGTGCCAGCAGTTTCTCTACCAATCAGCCCCAGCATTTT. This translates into CASSFSTNQPQHF.

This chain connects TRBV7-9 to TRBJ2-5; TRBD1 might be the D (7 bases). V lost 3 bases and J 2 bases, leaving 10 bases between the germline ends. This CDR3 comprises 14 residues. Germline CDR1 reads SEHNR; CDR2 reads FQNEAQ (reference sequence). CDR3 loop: CASSFRGVQETQYF. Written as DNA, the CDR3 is TGTGCCAGCAGCTTCAGGGGGGTGCAAGAGACCCAGTACTTC.

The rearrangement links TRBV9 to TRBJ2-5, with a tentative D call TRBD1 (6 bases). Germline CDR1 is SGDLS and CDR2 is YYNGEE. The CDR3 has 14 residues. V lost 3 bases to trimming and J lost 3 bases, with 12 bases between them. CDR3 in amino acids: CASSASGTKETQYF. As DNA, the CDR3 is TGTGCCAGCAGCGCCTCCGGGACAAAAGAGACCCAGTACTTC.

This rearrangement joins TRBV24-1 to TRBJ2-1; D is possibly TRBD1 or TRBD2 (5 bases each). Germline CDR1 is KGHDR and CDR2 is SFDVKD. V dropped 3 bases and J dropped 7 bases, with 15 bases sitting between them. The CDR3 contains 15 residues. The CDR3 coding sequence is TGTGCCACCAGTGATACCGGGACGAAAGGGAATGAGCAGTTCTTC. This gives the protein CATSDTGTKGNEQFF.

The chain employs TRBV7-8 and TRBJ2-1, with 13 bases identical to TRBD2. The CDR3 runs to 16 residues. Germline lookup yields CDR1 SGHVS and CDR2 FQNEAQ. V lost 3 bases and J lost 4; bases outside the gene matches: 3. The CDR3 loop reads CASSFWTSGSYNEQFF. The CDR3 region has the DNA TGTGCCAGCAGCTTTTGGACTAGCGGGAGTTACAATGAGCAGTTCTTC.

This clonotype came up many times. The CDR3 DNA reads as TGTGCCAGCTCATCGGGCCAGGGTTGGGAGACCCAGTACTTC. It specifies CASSSGQGWETQYF. The genes are TRBV18 and TRBJ2-5; the D gene is possibly TRBD1 (5 bases). The CDR3 covers 14 residues. Germline CDR1 KGHSH, CDR2 LQKENI. Trimming took 5 bases from V and 5 from J, leaving 15 bases between them.

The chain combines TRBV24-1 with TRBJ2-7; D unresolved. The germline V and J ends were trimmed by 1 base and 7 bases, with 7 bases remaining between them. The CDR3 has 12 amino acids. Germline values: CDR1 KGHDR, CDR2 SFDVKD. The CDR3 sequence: CATSDFFGEQYF. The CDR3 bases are TGTGCCACCAGTGATTTTTTCGGGGAGCAGTACTTC.